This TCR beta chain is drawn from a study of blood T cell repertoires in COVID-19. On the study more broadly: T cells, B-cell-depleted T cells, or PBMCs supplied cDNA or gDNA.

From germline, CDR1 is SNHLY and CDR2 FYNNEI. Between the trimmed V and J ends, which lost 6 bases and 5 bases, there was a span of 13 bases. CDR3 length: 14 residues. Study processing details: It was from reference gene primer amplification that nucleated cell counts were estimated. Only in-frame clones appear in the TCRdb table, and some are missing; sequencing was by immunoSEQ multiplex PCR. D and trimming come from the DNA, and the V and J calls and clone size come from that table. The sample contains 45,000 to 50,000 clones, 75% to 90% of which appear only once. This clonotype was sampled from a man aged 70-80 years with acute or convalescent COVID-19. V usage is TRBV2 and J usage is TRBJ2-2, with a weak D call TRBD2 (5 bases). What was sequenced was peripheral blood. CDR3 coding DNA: TGTGCCAGCAGGAGGGCTCTCGCTACCGGGGAGCTGTTTTTT. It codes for CASRRALATGELFF. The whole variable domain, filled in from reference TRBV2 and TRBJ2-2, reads EPEVTQTPSHQVTQMGQEVILRCVPISNHLYFYWYRQILGQKVEFLVSFYNNEISEKSEIFDDQFSVERPDGSNFTLKIRSTKLEDSAMYFCASRRALATGELFFGEGSRLTVL.